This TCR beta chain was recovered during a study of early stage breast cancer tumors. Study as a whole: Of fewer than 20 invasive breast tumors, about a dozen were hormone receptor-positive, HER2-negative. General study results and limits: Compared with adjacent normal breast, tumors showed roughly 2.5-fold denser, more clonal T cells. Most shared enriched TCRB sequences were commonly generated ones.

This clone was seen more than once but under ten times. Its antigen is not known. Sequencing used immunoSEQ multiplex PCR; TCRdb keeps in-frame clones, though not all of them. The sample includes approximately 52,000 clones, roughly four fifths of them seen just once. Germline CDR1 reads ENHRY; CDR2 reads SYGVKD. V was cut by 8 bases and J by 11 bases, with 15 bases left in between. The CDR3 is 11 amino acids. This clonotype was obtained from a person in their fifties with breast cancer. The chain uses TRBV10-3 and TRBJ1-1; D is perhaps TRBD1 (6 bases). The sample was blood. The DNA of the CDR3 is TGTGCCATCTTAGACGGACAGAAGGCTTTCTTT. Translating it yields CAILDGQKAFF.